Detailed here is one T cell receptor (beta chain). The antigen remains undetermined. The data were taken from a study of cytomegalovirus exposure and HLA in healthy donors. Study-wide results and caveats: Later analysis showed most CMV-associated TCR beta chains appearing HLA-restricted. As confirmed in vitro, three CMV-associated chains were specific for CMV antigens. The classifier, whose performance was assessed in both the original and validation cohorts, reportedly diagnosed cytomegalovirus status with high specificity and sensitivity. Later analysis showed TCR association rates varying by HLA locus, highest for DRB1 and lowest for HLA-C.

The PCR made use of 60 Vbeta and 13 Jbeta primers. Libraries were prepared by immunoSEQ multiplex PCR; TCRdb keeps only in-frame clonotypes and omits some of them. The sample yields about 170,000 clones, about 80% seen once. The receptor was derived from a woman between 45 and 60 years old in good health and CMV-seropositive. Sequences were obtained from PBMCs.

In DNA, the CDR3 is TGTGCCAGCAGTTACCAAAGGCTAGCGACTAATGAAAAACTGTTTTTT. This translates into CASSYQRLATNEKLFF. This sequence joins TRBV6-5 and TRBJ1-4, with D unresolved. The ends were cut back, 2 bases at V and 2 bases at J, with 12 bases in the middle. Germline CDR1 is MNHEY and CDR2 is SVGAGI. There are 16 residues in the CDR3.